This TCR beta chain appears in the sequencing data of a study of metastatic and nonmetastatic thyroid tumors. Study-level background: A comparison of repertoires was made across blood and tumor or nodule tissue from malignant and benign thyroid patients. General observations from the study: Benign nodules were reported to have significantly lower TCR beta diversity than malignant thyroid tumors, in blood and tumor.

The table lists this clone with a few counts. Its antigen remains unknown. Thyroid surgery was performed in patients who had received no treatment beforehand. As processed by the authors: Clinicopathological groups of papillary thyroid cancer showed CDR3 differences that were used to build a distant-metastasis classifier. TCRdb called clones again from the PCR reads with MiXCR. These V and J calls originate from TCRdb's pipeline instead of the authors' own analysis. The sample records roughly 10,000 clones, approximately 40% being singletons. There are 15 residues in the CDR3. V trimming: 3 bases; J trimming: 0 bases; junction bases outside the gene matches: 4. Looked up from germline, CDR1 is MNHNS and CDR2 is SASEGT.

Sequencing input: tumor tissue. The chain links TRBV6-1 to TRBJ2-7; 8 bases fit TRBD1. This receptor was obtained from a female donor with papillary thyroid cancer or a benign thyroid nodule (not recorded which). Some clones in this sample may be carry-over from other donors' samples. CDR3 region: CASSETGDDSYEQYF. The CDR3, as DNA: TGTGCCAGCAGTGAGACAGGGGATGACTCCTACGAGCAGTACTTC.